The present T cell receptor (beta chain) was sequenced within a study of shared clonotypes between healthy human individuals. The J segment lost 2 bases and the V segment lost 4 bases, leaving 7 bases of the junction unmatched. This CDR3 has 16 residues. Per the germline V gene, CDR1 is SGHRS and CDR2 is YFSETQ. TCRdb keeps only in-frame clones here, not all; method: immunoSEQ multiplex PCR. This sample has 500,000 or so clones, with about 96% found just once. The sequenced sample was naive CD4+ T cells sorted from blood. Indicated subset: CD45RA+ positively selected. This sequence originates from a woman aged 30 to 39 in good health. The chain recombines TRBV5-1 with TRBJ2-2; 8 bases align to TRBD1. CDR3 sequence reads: CASSRTDRGNTGELFF. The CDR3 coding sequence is TGCGCCAGCAGCCGAACCGACAGGGGCAACACCGGGGAGCTGTTTTTT.